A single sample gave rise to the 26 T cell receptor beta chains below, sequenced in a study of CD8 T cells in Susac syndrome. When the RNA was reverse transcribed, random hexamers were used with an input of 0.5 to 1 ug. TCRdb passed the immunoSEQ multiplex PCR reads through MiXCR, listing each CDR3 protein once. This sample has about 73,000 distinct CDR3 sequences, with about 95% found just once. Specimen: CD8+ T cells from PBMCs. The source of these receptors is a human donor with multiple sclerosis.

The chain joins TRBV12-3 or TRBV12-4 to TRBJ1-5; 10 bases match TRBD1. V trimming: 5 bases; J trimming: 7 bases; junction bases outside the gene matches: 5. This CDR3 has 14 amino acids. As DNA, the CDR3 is TGTGCCAGCAGTGTGACAGGGGGCCAACAGCCCCAGCATTTT. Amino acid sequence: CASSVTGGQQPQHF.

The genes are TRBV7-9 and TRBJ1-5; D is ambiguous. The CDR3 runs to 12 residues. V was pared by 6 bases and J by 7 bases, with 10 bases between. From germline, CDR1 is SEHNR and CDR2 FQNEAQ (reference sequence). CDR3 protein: CASRQAGQPQHF. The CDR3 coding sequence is TGTGCCAGCAGACAAGCGGGACAGCCCCAGCATTTT.

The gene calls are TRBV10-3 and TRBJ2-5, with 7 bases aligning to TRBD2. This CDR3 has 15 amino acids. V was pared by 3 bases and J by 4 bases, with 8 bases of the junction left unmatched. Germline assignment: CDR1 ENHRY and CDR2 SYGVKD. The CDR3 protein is CAISDGEAGVETQYF. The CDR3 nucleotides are TGTGCCATCAGTGATGGCGAGGCGGGAGTAGAGACCCAGTACTTC.

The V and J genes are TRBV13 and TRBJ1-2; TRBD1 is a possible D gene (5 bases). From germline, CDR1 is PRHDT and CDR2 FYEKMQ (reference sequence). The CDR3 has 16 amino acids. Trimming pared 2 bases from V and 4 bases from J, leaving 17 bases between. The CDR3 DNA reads TGTGCCAGCAGCTTAACCCAGGGTCGGCCTACCTATGGCTACACCTTC. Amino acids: CASSLTQGRPTYGYTF.

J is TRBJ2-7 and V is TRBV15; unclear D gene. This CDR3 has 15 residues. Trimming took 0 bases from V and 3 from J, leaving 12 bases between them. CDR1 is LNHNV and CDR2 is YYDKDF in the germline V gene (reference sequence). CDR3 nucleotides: TGTGCCACCAGCAGAGAGGCAACCCTCGGCTACGAGCAGTACTTC. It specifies CATSREATLGYEQYF.

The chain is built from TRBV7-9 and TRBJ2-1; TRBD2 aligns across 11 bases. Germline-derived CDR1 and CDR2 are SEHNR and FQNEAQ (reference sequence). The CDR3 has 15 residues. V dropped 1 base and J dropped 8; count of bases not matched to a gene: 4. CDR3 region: CASSLVRLAGYEQFF. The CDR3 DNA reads TGTGCCAGCAGCTTAGTGAGACTAGCGGGATATGAGCAGTTCTTC.

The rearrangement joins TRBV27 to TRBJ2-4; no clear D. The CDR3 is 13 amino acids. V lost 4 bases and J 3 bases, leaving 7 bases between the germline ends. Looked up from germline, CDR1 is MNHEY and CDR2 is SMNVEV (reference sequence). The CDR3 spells CASSWSNKNIQYF. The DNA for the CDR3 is TGTGCCAGCAGTTGGTCCAACAAAAACATTCAGTACTTC.

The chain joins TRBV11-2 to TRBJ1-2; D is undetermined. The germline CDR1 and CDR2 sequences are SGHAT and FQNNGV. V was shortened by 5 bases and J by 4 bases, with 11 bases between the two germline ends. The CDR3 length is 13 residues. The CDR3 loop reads CASSPGAPYGYTF. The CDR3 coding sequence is TGTGCCAGCAGCCCCGGAGCTCCCTATGGCTACACCTTC. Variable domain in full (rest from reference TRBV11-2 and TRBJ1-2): EAGVAQSPRYKIIEKRQSVAFWCNPISGHATLYWYQQILGQGPKLLIQFQNNGVVDDSQLPKDRFSAERLKGVDSTLKIQPAKLEDSAVYLCASSPGAPYGYTFGSGTRLTVV.

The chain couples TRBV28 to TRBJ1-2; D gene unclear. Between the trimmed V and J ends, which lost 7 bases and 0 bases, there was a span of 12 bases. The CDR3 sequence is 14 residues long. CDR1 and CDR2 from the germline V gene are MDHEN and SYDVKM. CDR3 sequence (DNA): TGTGCCAGCAATCAAGTATCTACTAACTATGGCTACACCTTC. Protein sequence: CASNQVSTNYGYTF.

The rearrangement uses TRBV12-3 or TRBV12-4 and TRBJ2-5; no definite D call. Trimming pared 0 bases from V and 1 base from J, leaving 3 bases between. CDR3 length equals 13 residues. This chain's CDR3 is CASSLAPQETQYF. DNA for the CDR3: TGTGCCAGCAGTTTAGCCCCCCAAGAGACCCAGTACTTC.

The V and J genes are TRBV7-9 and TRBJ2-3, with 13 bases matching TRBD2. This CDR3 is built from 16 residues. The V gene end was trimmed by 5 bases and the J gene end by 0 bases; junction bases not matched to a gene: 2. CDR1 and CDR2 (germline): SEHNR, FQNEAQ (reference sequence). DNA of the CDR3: TGTGCCAGCAGCCAACTAGCGGGAGGGAGCACAGATACGCAGTATTTT. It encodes CASSQLAGGSTDTQYF.

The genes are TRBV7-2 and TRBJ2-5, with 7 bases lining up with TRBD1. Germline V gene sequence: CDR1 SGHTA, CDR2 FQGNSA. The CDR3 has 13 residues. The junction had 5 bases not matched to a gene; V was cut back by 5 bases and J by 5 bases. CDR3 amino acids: CASSRTGVETQYF. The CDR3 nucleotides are TGTGCCAGCAGCCGAACAGGGGTTGAGACCCAGTACTTC.

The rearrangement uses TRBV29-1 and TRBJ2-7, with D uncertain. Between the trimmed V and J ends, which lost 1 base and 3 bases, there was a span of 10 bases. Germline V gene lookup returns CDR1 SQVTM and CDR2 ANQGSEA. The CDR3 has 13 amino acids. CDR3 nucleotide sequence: TGCAGCGTTGAAGCGGCGAGGAACTACGAGCAGTACTTC. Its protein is CSVEAARNYEQYF.

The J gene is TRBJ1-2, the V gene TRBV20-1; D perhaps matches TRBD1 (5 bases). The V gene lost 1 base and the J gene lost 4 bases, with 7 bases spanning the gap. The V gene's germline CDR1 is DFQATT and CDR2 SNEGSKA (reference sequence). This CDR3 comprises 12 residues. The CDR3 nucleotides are TGCAGTGCTAGAGGGGGACTCTATGGCTACACCTTC. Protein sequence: CSARGGLYGYTF.

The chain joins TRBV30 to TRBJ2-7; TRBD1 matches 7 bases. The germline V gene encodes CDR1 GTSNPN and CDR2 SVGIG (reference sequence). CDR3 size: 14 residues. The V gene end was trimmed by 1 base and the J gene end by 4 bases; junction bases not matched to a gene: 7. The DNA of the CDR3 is TGTGCCTGGAGTGGCCGGGACAGCCAGTACGAGCAGTACTTC. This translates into CAWSGRDSQYEQYF.

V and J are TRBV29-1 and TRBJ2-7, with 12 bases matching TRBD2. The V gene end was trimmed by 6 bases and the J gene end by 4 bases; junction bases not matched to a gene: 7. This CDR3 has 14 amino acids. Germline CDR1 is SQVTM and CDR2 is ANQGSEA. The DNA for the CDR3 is TGCAGCGTCGAGGGACTAGCGGGCGAGTACGAGCAGTACTTC. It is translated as CSVEGLAGEYEQYF.

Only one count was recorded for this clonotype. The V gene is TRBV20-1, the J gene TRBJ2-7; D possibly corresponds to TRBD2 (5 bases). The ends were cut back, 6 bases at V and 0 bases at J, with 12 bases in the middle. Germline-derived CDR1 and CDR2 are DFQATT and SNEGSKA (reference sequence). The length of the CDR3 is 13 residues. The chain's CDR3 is CSAGVRSSYEQYF. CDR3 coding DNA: TGCAGTGCCGGGGTGCGGAGCTCCTACGAGCAGTACTTC.

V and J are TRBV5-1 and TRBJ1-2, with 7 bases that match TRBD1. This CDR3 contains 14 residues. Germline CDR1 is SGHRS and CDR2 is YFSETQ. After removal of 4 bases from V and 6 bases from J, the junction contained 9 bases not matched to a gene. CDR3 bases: TGCGCCAGCAGCCACACGACAGGGTCGGATGGCTACACCTTC. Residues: CASSHTTGSDGYTF. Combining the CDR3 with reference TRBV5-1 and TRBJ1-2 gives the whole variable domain KAGVTQTPRYLIKTRGQQVTLSCSPISGHRSVSWYQQTPGQGLQFLFEYFSETQRNKGNFPGRFSGRQFSNSRSEMNVSTLELGDSALYLCASSHTTGSDGYTFGSGTRLTVV.

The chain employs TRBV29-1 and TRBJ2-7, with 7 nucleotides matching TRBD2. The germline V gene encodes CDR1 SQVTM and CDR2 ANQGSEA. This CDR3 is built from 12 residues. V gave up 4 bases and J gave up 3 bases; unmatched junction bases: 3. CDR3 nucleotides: TGCAGCGTTGCTCCGGGGGGCTACGAGCAGTACTTC. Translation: CSVAPGGYEQYF.

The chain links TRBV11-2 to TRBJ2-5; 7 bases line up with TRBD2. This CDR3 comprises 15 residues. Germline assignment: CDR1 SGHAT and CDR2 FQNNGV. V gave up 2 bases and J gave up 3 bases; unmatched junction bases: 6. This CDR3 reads CASSLRTSEEETQYF. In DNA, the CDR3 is TGTGCCAGCAGCTTAAGGACTAGTGAAGAAGAGACCCAGTACTTC.

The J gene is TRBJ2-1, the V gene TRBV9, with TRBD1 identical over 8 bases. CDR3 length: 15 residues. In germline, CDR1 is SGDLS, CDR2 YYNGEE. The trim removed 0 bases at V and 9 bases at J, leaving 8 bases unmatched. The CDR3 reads CASSVGGQDGAEQFF. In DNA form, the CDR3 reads TGTGCCAGCAGCGTAGGGGGACAGGACGGGGCTGAGCAGTTCTTC.

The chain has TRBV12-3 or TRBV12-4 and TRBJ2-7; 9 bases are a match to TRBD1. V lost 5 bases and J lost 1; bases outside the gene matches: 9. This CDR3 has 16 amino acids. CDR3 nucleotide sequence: TGTGCCAGCAGTGAAGGGACAGGGATGAAGTCCTACGAGCAGTACTTC. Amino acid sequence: CASSEGTGMKSYEQYF.

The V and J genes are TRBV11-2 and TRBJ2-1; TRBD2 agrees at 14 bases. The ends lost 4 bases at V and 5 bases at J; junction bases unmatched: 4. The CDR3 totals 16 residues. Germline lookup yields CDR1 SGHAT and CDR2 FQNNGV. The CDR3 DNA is TGTGCCAGCAGCTCCCAGACTAGCGGGAGGGACAATGAGCAGTTCTTC. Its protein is CASSSQTSGRDNEQFF.

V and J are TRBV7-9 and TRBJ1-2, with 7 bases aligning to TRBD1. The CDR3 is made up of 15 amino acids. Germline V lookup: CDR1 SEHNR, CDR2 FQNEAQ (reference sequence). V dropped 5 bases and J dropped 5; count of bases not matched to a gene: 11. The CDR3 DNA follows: TGTGCCAGCAGCCGTAACCCCGGGACAGAGTATGGCTACACCTTC. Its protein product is CASSRNPGTEYGYTF.

The CDR3 is CAISEFAGGGYEQYF. The CDR3 bases are TGTGCCATCAGTGAGTTTGCGGGGGGCGGATACGAGCAGTACTTC. The chain joins TRBV10-3 to TRBJ2-7; 8 nucleotides align to TRBD2. The CDR3 has 15 amino acids. V dropped 1 base and J dropped 4; count of bases not matched to a gene: 6. Germline V CDR1 and CDR2: ENHRY, SYGVKD.

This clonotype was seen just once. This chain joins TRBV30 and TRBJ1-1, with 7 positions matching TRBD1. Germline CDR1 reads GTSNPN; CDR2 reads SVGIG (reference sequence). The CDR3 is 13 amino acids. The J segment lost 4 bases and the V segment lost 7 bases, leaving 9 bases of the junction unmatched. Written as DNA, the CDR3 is TGTGCCTTAACAGGGGAGGTGCCCACTGAAGCTTTCTTT. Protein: CALTGEVPTEAFF.